The rows below give T cell receptor beta chains drawn from one sample of a study of vaccination and CD4 T cells after COVID-19. TCRdb re-called the PCR reads through MiXCR, storing one row per CDR3 protein. The table lists fewer than 15,000 distinct CDR3 sequences, 50% of them singletons, with 10% to 15% in the top ten. No antigen has been identified for these receptors. The specimen sequenced was CD4+ T cells from blood, cultured in vitro. The receptors were sampled from a human donor who had recovered from COVID-19. CDR3s include the opening cysteine and the closing phenylalanine or tryptophan. The D gene is left open where the match is weak. Clone size appears in some rows only: once, few, many, or a class for an expanded clone.

D gene: .
clone size: .
V gene: TRBV6-5
J gene: TRBJ1-4
CDR3 protein: CASSYRQGFEKLFF
CDR3 DNA: TGTGCCAGCAGTTACCGGCAGGGCTTTGAAAAACTGTTTTTT

D gene: TRBD1
clone size: .
V gene: TRBV20-1
J gene: TRBJ1-1
CDR3 protein: CSAPKGGMLNTEAFF
CDR3 DNA: TGCAGTGCCCCAAAAGGGGGCATGCTGAACACTGAAGCTTTCTTT

D gene: TRBD1
clone size: .
V gene: TRBV15
J gene: TRBJ1-2
CDR3 protein: CATGLPGQENGYTF
CDR3 DNA: TGTGCCACCGGGTTACCGGGACAGGAAAATGGCTACACCTTC

D gene: .
clone size: .
V gene: TRBV10-2
J gene: TRBJ1-2
CDR3 protein: CASSAGEGGTGYTF
CDR3 DNA: TGCGCCAGCAGTGCTGGGGAGGGGGGGACGGGCTACACCTTC

D gene: .
clone size: few
V gene: TRBV7-9
J gene: TRBJ1-2
CDR3 protein: CASSSELGGGGYTF
CDR3 DNA: TGTGCCAGCAGCTCTGAACTGGGAGGAGGAGGCTACACCTTC

D gene: .
clone size: .
V gene: TRBV10-3
J gene: TRBJ1-1
CDR3 protein: CAISDGVGTKAFF
CDR3 DNA: TGTGCCATCAGTGACGGGGTAGGGACTAAAGCTTTCTTT

D gene: .
clone size: few
V gene: TRBV2
J gene: TRBJ1-5
CDR3 protein: CASSEGRASNQPQHF
CDR3 DNA: TGTGCCAGCAGTGAAGGCCGGGCTTCCAATCAGCCCCAGCATTTT

D gene: TRBD1
clone size: .
V gene: TRBV6-1
J gene: TRBJ1-5
CDR3 protein: CASSPGQGRGNQPQHF
CDR3 DNA: TGTGCCAGCAGTCCCGGACAGGGAAGAGGCAATCAGCCCCAGCATTTT

D gene: TRBD1
clone size: .
V gene: TRBV19
J gene: TRBJ1-6
CDR3 protein: CASSIAAVGQGAAYNSPLHF
CDR3 DNA: TGTGCCAGTAGTATAGCCGCAGTGGGCCAGGGGGCCGCCTATAATTCACCCCTCCACTTT

D gene: .
clone size: few
V gene: TRBV24-1
J gene: TRBJ1-6
CDR3 protein: CATTDCPRRTWINSPLHF
CDR3 DNA: TGTGCCACCACCGATTGCCCCCGGCGAACTTGGATAAATTCACCCCTCCACTTT

D gene: .
clone size: .
V gene: TRBV20-1
J gene: TRBJ2-3
CDR3 protein: CSALDSFTSTDTQYF
CDR3 DNA: TGCAGTGCTCTGGACAGCTTTACTAGCACAGATACGCAGTATTTT

D gene: TRBD2
clone size: .
V gene: TRBV18
J gene: TRBJ2-5
CDR3 protein: CASSPLSQLSGGTETQYF
CDR3 DNA: TGTGCCAGCTCACCTCTCTCTCAGCTGAGCGGGGGGACAGAGACCCAGTACTTC

D gene: TRBD1
clone size: .
V gene: TRBV7-9
J gene: TRBJ1-5
CDR3 protein: CASSSTGTGFNQPQHF
CDR3 DNA: TGTGCCAGCAGCTCGACCGGGACAGGATTCAATCAGCCCCAGCATTTT

D gene: TRBD1
clone size: .
V gene: TRBV5-1
J gene: TRBJ2-7
CDR3 protein: CASSTGQGAPYEQYF
CDR3 DNA: TGCGCCAGCAGCACGGGACAGGGGGCCCCTTACGAGCAGTACTTC

D gene: .
clone size: once
V gene: TRBV5-8
J gene: TRBJ1-1
CDR3 protein: CASSDPGRAWNTEAFF
CDR3 DNA: TGTGCCAGCAGCGACCCGGGTCGGGCGTGGAACACTGAAGCTTTCTTT

D gene: .
clone size: few
V gene: TRBV19
J gene: TRBJ1-5
CDR3 protein: CASSIQGPGNNQPQHF
CDR3 DNA: TGTGCCAGTAGTATCCAAGGGCCGGGAAACAATCAGCCCCAGCATTTT

D gene: TRBD2
clone size: .
V gene: TRBV19
J gene: TRBJ2-2
CDR3 protein: CASSVGLANTGELFF
CDR3 DNA: TGTGCCAGTAGTGTGGGACTAGCGAACACCGGGGAGCTGTTTTTT

D gene: TRBD1
clone size: few
V gene: TRBV7-9
J gene: TRBJ1-1
CDR3 protein: CASSPTGGSEAFF
CDR3 DNA: TGTGCCAGCAGCCCGACAGGGGGAAGCGAAGCTTTCTTT

D gene: .
clone size: .
V gene: TRBV18
J gene: TRBJ2-2
CDR3 protein: CASSPYGNTGELFF
CDR3 DNA: TGTGCCAGCTCACCATATGGGAACACCGGGGAGCTGTTTTTT

D gene: .
clone size: few
V gene: TRBV15
J gene: TRBJ2-2
CDR3 protein: CATSRQNIPGELFF
CDR3 DNA: TGTGCCACCAGCAGGCAGAATATCCCCGGGGAGCTGTTTTTT

D gene: .
clone size: .
V gene: TRBV7-2
J gene: TRBJ2-7
CDR3 protein: CASSRRDPYEQYF
CDR3 DNA: TGTGCCAGCAGCCGACGGGATCCCTACGAGCAGTACTTC

D gene: TRBD1
clone size: .
V gene: TRBV6-1
J gene: TRBJ2-7
CDR3 protein: CASSRDSYEQYF
CDR3 DNA: TGTGCCAGCAGCCGGGACAGCTACGAGCAGTACTTC

D gene: .
clone size: .
V gene: TRBV30
J gene: TRBJ1-1
CDR3 protein: CAWSCYKMNTEAFF
CDR3 DNA: TGTGCCTGGAGTTGTTACAAAATGAACACTGAAGCTTTCTTT

D gene: TRBD1
clone size: few
V gene: TRBV5-1
J gene: TRBJ1-6
CDR3 protein: CASSLEGQGYDSPLHF
CDR3 DNA: TGCGCCAGCAGCTTGGAGGGACAGGGCTATGATTCACCCCTCCACTTT

D gene: TRBD1
clone size: .
V gene: TRBV24-1
J gene: TRBJ1-4
CDR3 protein: CATSDYPSGTASATNEKLFF
CDR3 DNA: TGTGCCACCAGTGATTACCCGTCCGGGACAGCTTCTGCAACTAATGAAAAACTGTTTTTT

D gene: TRBD1
clone size: .
V gene: TRBV30
J gene: TRBJ1-1
CDR3 protein: CAWSVRTGARSTEAFF
CDR3 DNA: TGTGCCTGGAGTGTACGGACAGGGGCGAGAAGCACTGAAGCTTTCTTT

D gene: TRBD1
clone size: .
V gene: TRBV6-5
J gene: TRBJ2-7
CDR3 protein: CASSFPLLQGIRYEQYF
CDR3 DNA: TGTGCCAGCAGTTTCCCACTCTTACAGGGGATTAGATACGAGCAGTACTTC

D gene: TRBD2
clone size: .
V gene: TRBV6-1
J gene: TRBJ2-1
CDR3 protein: CASSGTIYNEQFF
CDR3 DNA: TGTGCCAGTAGCGGGACTATCTACAATGAGCAGTTCTTC

D gene: TRBD1
clone size: .
V gene: TRBV19
J gene: TRBJ1-1
CDR3 protein: CASSGQGARTEAFF
CDR3 DNA: TGTGCCAGTAGTGGCCAGGGGGCGAGGACTGAAGCTTTCTTT

D gene: TRBD1
clone size: few
V gene: TRBV18
J gene: TRBJ2-2
CDR3 protein: CASSAVGTALNTGELFF
CDR3 DNA: TGTGCCAGCTCAGCGGTAGGGACAGCCCTGAACACCGGGGAGCTGTTTTTT

D gene: TRBD2
clone size: once
V gene: TRBV6-2/TRBV6-3
J gene: TRBJ2-7
CDR3 protein: CASSSTKRGGRYEQYF
CDR3 DNA: TGTGCCAGCAGTTCCACCAAGCGGGGGGGCCGATACGAGCAGTACTTC